This TCR beta chain was documented in a study of cytomegalovirus exposure and HLA in healthy donors. Germline loops: CDR1 SGHNT, CDR2 YENEEA. V lost 5 bases, J lost 0 bases, and 2 bases stayed unmatched. The CDR3 is 15 amino acids. A multiplex PCR was run with 60 Vbeta primers and 13 Jbeta primers. Profiling relied on immunoSEQ multiplex PCR, and the TCRdb table lists in-frame clones only, not all of them. The sample has over 150,000 clones, roughly 80% seen once. V gene TRBV11-3 combines with J gene TRBJ2-7, with 12 positions matching TRBD1. The clonotype comes from a woman aged 40 to 55 in good health and CMV-seronegative. The source material was PBMCs. The CDR3: CASSTGQGASYEQYF. CDR3 bases: TGTGCCAGCAGCACGGGACAGGGGGCCTCCTACGAGCAGTACTTC.